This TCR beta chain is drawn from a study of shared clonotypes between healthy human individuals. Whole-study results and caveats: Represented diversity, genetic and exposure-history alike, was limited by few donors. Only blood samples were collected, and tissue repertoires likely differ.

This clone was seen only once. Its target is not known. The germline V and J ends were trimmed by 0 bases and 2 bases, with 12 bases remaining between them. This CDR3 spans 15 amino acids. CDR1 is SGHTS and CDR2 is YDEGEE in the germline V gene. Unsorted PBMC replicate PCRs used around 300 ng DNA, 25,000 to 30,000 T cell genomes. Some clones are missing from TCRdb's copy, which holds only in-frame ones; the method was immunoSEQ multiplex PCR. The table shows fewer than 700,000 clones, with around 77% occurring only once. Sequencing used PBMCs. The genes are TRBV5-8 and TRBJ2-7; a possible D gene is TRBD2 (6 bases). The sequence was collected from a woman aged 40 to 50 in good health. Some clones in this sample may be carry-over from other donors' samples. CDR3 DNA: TGTGCCAGCAGCTTGGAGGGAGGAGTCCCCTACGAGCAGTACTTC. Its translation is CASSLEGGVPYEQYF.